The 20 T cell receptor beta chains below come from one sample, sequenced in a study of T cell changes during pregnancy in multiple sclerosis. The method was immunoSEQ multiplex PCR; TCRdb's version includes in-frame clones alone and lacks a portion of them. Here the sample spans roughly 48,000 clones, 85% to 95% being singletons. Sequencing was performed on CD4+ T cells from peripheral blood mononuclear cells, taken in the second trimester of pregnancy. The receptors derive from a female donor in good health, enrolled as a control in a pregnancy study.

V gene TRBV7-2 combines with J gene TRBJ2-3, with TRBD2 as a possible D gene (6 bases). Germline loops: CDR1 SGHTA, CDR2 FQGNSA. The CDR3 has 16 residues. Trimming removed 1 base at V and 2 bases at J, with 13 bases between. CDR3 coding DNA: TGTGCCAGCAGCTTAGTACCCGGGAGTCCCACAGATACGCAGTATTTT. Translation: CASSLVPGSPTDTQYF.

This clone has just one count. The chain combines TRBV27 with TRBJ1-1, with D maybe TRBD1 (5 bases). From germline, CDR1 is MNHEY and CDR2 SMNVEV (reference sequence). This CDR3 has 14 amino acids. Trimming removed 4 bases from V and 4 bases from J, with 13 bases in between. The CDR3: CASSSRVGGTEAFF. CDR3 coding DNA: TGTGCCAGCAGTTCGAGGGTCGGGGGCACTGAAGCTTTCTTT.

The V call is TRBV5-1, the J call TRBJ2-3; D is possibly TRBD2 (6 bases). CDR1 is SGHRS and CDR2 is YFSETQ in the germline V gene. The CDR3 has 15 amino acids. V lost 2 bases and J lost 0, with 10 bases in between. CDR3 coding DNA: TGCGCCAGCAGCTTAAGCGGGTTTAGCACAGATACGCAGTATTTT. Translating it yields CASSLSGFSTDTQYF.

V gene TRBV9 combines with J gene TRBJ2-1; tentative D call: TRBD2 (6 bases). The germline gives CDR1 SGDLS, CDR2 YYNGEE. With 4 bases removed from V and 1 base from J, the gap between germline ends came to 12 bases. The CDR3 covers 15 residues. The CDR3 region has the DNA TGTGCCAGCAGCCCCCGGGAGAAATCCTACAATGAGCAGTTCTTC. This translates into CASSPREKSYNEQFF.

The CDR3 loop is CASSTGAGGSTDTQYF. In nucleotides, the CDR3 is TGTGCCAGTAGTACCGGGGCGGGGGGGTCCACAGATACGCAGTATTTT. V is TRBV19 and J is TRBJ2-3; 9 bases are shared with TRBD2. The CDR3 covers 16 residues. Germline-derived CDR1 and CDR2 are LNHDA and SQIVND (reference sequence). The ends lost 4 bases at V and 2 bases at J; junction bases unmatched: 7.

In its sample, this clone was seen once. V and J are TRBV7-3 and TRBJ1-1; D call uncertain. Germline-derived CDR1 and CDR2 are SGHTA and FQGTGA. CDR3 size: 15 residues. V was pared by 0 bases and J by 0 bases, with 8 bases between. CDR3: CASSLTVVMNTEAFF. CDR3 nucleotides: TGTGCCAGCAGCTTAACGGTAGTTATGAACACTGAAGCTTTCTTT.

The CDR3 sequence is CASRQGAAPSYEQYF. In nucleotides, the CDR3 is TGTGCCTCCCGACAGGGGGCCGCCCCCTCCTACGAGCAGTACTTC. V usage is TRBV10-3 and J usage is TRBJ2-7; TRBD1 aligns across 10 bases. Germline trimming cut 11 bases from V and 0 bases from J; bases unmatched to any gene: 10. The CDR3 has 15 residues. Germline assignment: CDR1 ENHRY and CDR2 SYGVKD.

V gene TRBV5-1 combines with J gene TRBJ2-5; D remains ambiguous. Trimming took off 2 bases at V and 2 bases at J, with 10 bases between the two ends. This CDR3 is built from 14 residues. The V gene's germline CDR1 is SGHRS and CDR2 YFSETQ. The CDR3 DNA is TGCGCCAGCAGCTTTAAACAGACACAAGAGACCCAGTACTTC. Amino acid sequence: CASSFKQTQETQYF.

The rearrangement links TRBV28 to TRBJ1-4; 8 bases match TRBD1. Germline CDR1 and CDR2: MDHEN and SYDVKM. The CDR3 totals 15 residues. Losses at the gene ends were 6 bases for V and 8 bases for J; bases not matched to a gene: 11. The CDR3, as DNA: TGTGCCAGCAGGGCAGGGGGCTGGCCCAGAGAAAAACTGTTTTTT. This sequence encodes CASRAGGWPREKLFF.

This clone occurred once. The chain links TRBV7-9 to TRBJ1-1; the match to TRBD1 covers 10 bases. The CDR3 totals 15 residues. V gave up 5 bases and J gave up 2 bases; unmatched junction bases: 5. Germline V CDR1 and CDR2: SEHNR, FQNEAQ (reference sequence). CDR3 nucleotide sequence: TGTGCCAGCAGCCCGTTGACAGGGGGCAACACTGAAGCTTTCTTT. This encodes CASSPLTGGNTEAFF.

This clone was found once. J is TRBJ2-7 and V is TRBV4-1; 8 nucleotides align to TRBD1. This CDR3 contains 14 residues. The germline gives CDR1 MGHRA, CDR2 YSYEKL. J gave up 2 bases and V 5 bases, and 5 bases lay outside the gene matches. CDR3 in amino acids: CASSAGTGPYEQYF. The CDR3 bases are TGCGCCAGCAGCGCCGGGACAGGTCCCTACGAGCAGTACTTC.

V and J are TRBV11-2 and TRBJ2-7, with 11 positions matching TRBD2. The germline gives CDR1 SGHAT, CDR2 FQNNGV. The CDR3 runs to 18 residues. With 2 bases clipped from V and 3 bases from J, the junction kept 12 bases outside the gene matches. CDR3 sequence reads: CASSLTTSGSALLYEQYF. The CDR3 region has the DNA TGTGCCAGCAGCTTAACTACTAGCGGGAGCGCTCTGCTCTACGAGCAGTACTTC.

Here the CDR3 reads CASSVLTSGDQAEQYF. DNA of the CDR3: TGTGCCAGCAGCGTTCTGACTAGCGGGGACCAGGCGGAGCAGTACTTC. This rearrangement joins TRBV7-8 to TRBJ2-7, with TRBD2 identical over 11 bases. V was pared by 5 bases and J by 7 bases, with 13 bases of the junction left unmatched. The length of the CDR3 is 16 residues. Germline assignment: CDR1 SGHVS and CDR2 FQNEAQ.

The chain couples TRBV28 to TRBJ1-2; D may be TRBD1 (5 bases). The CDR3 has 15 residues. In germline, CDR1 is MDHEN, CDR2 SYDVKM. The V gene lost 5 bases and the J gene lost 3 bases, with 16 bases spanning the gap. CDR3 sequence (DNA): TGTGCCAGCAGTGCTCCGGGGGATAAGGACTATGGCTACACCTTC. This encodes CASSAPGDKDYGYTF.

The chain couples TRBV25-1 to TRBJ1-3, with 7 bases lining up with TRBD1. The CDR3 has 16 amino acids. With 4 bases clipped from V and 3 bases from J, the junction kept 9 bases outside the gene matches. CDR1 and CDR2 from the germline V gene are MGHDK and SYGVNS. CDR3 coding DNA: TGTGCCAGCAGTGGGTTCCACAGGGGAATTGGAAACACCATATATTTT. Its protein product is CASSGFHRGIGNTIYF.

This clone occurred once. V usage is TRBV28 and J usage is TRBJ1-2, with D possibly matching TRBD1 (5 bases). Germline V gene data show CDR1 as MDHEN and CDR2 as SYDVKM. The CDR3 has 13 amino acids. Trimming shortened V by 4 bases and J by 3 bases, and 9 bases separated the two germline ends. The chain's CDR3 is CASSSGGYYGYTF. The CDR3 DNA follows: TGTGCCAGCAGTTCGGGGGGTTACTATGGCTACACCTTC.

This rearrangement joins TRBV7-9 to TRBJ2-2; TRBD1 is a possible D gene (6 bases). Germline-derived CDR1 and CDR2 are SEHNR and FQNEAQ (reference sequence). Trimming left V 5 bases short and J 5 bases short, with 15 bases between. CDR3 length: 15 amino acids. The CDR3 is CASSKQGARTGELFF. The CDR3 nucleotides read TGTGCCAGCAGCAAACAGGGCGCGAGGACCGGGGAGCTGTTTTTT.

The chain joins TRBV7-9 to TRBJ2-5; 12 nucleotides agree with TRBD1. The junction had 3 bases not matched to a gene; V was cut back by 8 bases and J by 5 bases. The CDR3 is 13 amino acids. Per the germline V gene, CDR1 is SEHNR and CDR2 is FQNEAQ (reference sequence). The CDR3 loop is CASGDRGHETQYF. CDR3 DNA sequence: TGTGCCAGCGGGGACAGGGGGCACGAGACCCAGTACTTC.

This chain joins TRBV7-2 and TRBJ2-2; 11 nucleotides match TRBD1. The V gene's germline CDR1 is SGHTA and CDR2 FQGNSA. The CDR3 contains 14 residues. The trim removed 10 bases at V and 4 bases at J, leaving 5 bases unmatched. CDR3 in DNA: TGTGCCACAGGACAGGGGGCGGGCACCGGGGAGCTGTTTTTT. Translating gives CATGQGAGTGELFF. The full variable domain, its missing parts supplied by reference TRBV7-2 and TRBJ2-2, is GAGVSQSPSNKVTEKGKDVELRCDPISGHTALYWYRQSLGQGLEFLIYFQGNSAPDKSGLPSDRFSAERTGGSVSTLTIQRTQQEDSAVYLCATGQGAGTGELFFGEGSRLTVL.

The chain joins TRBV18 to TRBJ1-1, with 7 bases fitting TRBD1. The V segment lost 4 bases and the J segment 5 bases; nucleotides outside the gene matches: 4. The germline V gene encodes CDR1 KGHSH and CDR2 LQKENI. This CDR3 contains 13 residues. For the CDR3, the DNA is TGTGCCAGCTCACTACAGGGGAGAACTGAAGCTTTCTTT. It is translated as CASSLQGRTEAFF. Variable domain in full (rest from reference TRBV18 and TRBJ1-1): NAGVMQNPRHLVRRRGQEARLRCSPMKGHSHVYWYRQLPEEGLKFMVYLQKENIIDESGMPKERFSAEFPKEGPSILRIQQVVRGDSAAYFCASSLQGRTEAFFGQGTRLTVV.